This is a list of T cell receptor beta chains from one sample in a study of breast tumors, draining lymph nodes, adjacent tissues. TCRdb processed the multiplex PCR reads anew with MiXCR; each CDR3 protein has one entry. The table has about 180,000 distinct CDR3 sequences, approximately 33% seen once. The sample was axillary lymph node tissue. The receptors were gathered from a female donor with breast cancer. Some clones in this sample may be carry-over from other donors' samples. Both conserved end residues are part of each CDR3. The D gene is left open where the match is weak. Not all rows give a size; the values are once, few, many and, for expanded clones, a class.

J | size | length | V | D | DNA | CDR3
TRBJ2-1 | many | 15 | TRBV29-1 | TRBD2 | TGCAGCGTGGGGCTTAGCGGGGGGGTCGGCAATGAGCAGTTCTTC | CSVGLSGGVGNEQFF
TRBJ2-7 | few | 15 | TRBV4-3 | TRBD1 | TGCGCCAGCAGCCGCAGGCCGGGGACAGCCTACGAGCAGTACTTC | CASSRRPGTAYEQYF
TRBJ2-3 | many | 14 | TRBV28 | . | TGTGCCAGCAGTTCGGGGGACCCCACAGATACGCAGTATTTT | CASSSGDPTDTQYF
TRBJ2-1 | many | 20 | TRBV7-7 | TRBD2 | TGTGCTAGCAGCCCGCCCCCGGGACTAGCGGGAGGGAGCTCCTACAATGAGCAGTTCTTC | CASSPPPGLAGGSSYNEQFF
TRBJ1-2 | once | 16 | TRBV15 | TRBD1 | TGTGCCACCAGCAGAGATCGGACAGGGGGCGACTATGGCTACACCTTC | CATSRDRTGGDYGYTF
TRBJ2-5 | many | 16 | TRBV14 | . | TGTGCCAGCAGCCAAGCCCTCCCTTTGAATCAAGAGACCCAGTACTTC | CASSQALPLNQETQYF
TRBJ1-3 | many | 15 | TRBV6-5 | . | TGTGCCAGCAGAGCCCAGGGGACCTCTGGAAACACCATATATTTT | CASRAQGTSGNTIYF
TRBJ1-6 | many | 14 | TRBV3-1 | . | TGTGCCAGCAGCGAACCAGCCTATAATTCACCCCTCCACTTT | CASSEPAYNSPLHF
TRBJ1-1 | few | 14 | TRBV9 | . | TGTGCCAGCAGCGTGTCGGAGTTGAACACTGAAGCTTTCTTT | CASSVSELNTEAFF
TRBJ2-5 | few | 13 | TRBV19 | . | TGTGCCCCTTATGGGAGACCTAGGGAGACCCGGCACTTC | CAPYGRPRETRHF
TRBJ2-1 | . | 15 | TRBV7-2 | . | TGCGCCAGCGGCCGTGAGATTCAGCGGGACAATGAGCAGTTCTTC | CASGREIQRDNEQFF
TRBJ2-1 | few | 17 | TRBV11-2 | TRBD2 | TGTGCCAGCAGCTTAGTTGGCGGGAGGGCCCTTTACAATGAGCAGTTCTTC | CASSLVGGRALYNEQFF
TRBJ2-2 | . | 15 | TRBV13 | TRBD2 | TGTGCCAGCACCTCCGGGGGGGCAGGCCGGAACGAGCTGTTTTTT | CASTSGGAGRNELFF
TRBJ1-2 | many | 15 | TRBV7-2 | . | TGTGCCAGCAGCCCCGAAGGCAACAGCAACTATGGCTACGCCTTC | CASSPEGNSNYGYAF
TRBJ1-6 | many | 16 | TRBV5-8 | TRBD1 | TGTGCCAGCAGAGGGGGCGCAGAAGGTTGGAATTCACCCCTCCACTTT | CASRGGAEGWNSPLHF
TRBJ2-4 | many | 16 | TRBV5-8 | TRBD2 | TGTGCCAGCAGTGGAAAGCGGGATCTAGCCAAAAACATTCAGTACTTC | CASSGKRDLAKNIQYF
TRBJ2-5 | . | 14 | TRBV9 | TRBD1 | TGTGCCAGCAGCATACAGGGGAACCAAGAGACCCAGTACTTC | CASSIQGNQETQYF
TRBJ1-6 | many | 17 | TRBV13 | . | TGTGCCAGCAGCTCCGCGGGACAAAGCTCCTATAATTCACCCCTCCACTTT | CASSSAGQSSYNSPLHF
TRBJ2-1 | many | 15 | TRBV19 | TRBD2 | TGTGCCAGTAGTTCCTCTAGCGGGGGCCACAATGAGCAGTTCTTC | CASSSSSGGHNEQFF
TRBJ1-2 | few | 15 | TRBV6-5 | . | TGTGCCAGCAGTTACTCGACAGCAGAGTACTATGGCTACACCTTC | CASSYSTAEYYGYTF
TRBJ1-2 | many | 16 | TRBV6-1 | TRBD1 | TGTGCCAGCAGTGAAATGGACAGGGGGGCTAACTATGGCTACACCTTC | CASSEMDRGANYGYTF
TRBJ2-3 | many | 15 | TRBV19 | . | TGTGCCAGTAGTATAAGCTCCTCGTCAGTAGATACGCAGTATTTT | CASSISSSSVDTQYF
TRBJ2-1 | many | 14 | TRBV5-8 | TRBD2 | TGTGCCAGCAGCCCGGGACTAGAAGATAATGAGCAGTTCTTC | CASSPGLEDNEQFF
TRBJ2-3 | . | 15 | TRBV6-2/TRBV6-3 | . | TGTGCCAGCAGTCACGGGCCGGGAGAGGCAGATACGCAGTATTTT | CASSHGPGEADTQYF
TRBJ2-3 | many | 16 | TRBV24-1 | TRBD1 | TGTGCCACCAGTGACCACCAAGGGGGCCGGGCAGATACGCAGTATTTT | CATSDHQGGRADTQYF
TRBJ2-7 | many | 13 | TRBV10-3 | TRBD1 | TGTGCCATCAGCAGGGACAGTTCCTACGAGCAGTACTTC | CAISRDSSYEQYF
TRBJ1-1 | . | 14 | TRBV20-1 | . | TGCAGTGCTAGAGAGGACCCAAGGGCAACTGAAGCTTTCTTT | CSAREDPRATEAFF
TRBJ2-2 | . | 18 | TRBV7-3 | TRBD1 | TGTGCCAGCAGCTCGACGATGGACAGGTTATCGAACACCGGGGAGCTGTTTTTC | CASSSTMDRLSNTGELFF
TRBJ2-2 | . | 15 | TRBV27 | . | TGTGCCAGCAGGGAGGGGCAGGGGAACACCGGGGAGCTGTTTTTT | CASREGQGNTGELFF
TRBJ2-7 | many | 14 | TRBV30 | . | TGTGCCTGGAGTAACGGTGACCTCTCCTACGAGCAGTACTTC | CAWSNGDLSYEQYF
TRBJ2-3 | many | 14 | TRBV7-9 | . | TGTGCCAGCAGCTTAGTGGTTAGCACAGATACGCAGTATTTT | CASSLVVSTDTQYF
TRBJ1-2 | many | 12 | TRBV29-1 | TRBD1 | TGCAGCGTTGAGGACAGGGACTATGGCTACACCTTC | CSVEDRDYGYTF
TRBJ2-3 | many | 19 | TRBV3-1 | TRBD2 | TGTGCCAGCAGCCAAGATCGGGCTAGCGGGGGGGCAACCACAGATACGCAGTATTTT | CASSQDRASGGATTDTQYF
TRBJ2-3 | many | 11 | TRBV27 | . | TGTGCCAGCAGATGGACAGATACGCAGTATTTT | CASRWTDTQYF
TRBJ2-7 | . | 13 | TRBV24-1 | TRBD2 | TGTGCCACCAGTGGGCTAGCGGGGTACGAGCAGTACTTC | CATSGLAGYEQYF
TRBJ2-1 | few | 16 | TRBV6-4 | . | TGTGCCAGCACTACTACCCGGGGCCCGGGGTACAATGAGCAGTTCTTC | CASTTTRGPGYNEQFF
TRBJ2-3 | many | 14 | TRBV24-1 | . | TGTGCCACCAGTGTCGCTGGCAGCACAGATACGCAGTATTTT | CATSVAGSTDTQYF
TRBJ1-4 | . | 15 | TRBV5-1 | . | TGCGTCAGCAGCGCGGACAGCTCGGGGGTGAAAAAACTGCTTTTT | CVSSADSSGVKKLLF
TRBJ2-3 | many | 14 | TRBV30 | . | TGTGCCTGGAGTGTCAAGAAGCTTACAGATACGCAGTATTTT | CAWSVKKLTDTQYF
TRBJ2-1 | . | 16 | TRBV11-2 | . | TGTGTCAGCATGAACGGGGGGCTTCCCTCCTACAATGAGCAGTTCTTC | CVSMNGGLPSYNEQFF
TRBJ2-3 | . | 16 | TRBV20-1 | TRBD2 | TGCAGTGCCATACAGGGGACTAGCGGGCGGGAAGATACGCAGTATTTT | CSAIQGTSGREDTQYF
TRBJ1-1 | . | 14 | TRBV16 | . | TGTGCCAGCAGCCAAAGGCGGGGGCACACTGAAGCTTTCTTT | CASSQRRGHTEAFF
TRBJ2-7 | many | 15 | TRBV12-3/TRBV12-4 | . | TGTGCCAGCAGTTCAGACGGGAGCGGAACCTACGAGCAGTACTTC | CASSSDGSGTYEQYF
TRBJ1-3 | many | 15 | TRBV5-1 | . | TGCGCCAGCAGCTTGGGGTGGACAGCTGGAAACACCATATATTTT | CASSLGWTAGNTIYF
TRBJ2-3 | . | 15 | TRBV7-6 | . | TGTGCCAGCAGCCCTTCGGCGGGGTCCTACAATGAGCAGTATTTT | CASSPSAGSYNEQYF
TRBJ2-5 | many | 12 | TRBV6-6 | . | TGTGCCAGCAGTTACTCGATCGAGACCCAGTACTTC | CASSYSIETQYF
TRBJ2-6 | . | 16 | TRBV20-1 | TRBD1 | TGCAGTGCTAGAGAGGGACAGAACGCGGCGGCCAACGTCCTGACTTTC | CSAREGQNAAANVLTF
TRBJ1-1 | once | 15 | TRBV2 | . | TGTGCCAGCCGTACAGCTAGGACCTTGAACACTGAAGCTCTCTTT | CASRTARTLNTEALF
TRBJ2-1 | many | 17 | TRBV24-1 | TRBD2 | TGTGCCACCAGTGATTCCCTGGGGGGGAGCTCCTACAATGAGCAGTTCTTC | CATSDSLGGSSYNEQFF
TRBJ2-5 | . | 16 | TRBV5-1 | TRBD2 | TGCGCCAGCAGCAACGGGGACTACCAACTCGGAGAGACCCAGTACTTC | CASSNGDYQLGETQYF
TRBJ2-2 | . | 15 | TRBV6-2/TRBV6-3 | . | TGTGCCAGCAGTTATTTGGCGGCGAACACCGGGGAGCTGTTTTTT | CASSYLAANTGELFF
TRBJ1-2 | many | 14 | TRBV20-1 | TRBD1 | TGCAGTGCTAGAGACACCGGGACAGTATATGGCTACACCTTC | CSARDTGTVYGYTF
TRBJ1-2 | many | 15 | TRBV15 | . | TGTGCCACCAGCAGAGATCTCGGGTGGGGCTATGGCTACACCTTC | CATSRDLGWGYGYTF
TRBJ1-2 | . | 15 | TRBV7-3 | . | TGTGCCAGCAGCTTGCTAGCGGGAGTCTACAATGGCTACACCTTC | CASSLLAGVYNGYTF
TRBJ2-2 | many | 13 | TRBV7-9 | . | TGTGCCAGCAGCTTAAGTTTCACCGGGGAGCTGTTTTTT | CASSLSFTGELFF